This T cell receptor beta chain was recovered during a study of blood T cell repertoires in COVID-19. Turning to the study itself: The United States, Italy and Spain provided the acute and convalescent COVID-19 samples. The cDNA or gDNA used as material had been derived from T cells, B-cell-depleted T cells, or PBMCs.

Per the study methods: Amplified reference gene primers provided the basis for estimating nucleated cell counts. The repertoire was sequenced with immunoSEQ multiplex PCR; TCRdb's copy has only in-frame clones and lacks some. V, J and clone size were drawn from that table, and D and trimming were deduced from the DNA. The repertoire holds some 76,000 clones, with about four fifths as singletons. This clone was detected only once. The CDR3 length is 14 residues. Trimming cost V 5 bases and J 4 bases, with 14 bases left between them. Germline V gene lookup returns CDR1 LGHDT and CDR2 YNNKEL (reference sequence).

Sequencing was carried out using peripheral blood. The rearrangement uses TRBV3-1 (or the pseudogene TRBV3-2) and TRBJ1-2; the D gene is possibly TRBD1 (6 bases). This clonotype was sampled from a man aged 45-65 years with acute or convalescent COVID-19. CDR3 loop: CASSNRQDLYGYTF. The CDR3 coding sequence is TGTGCCAGCAGCAATCGACAGGACCTCTATGGCTACACCTTC.